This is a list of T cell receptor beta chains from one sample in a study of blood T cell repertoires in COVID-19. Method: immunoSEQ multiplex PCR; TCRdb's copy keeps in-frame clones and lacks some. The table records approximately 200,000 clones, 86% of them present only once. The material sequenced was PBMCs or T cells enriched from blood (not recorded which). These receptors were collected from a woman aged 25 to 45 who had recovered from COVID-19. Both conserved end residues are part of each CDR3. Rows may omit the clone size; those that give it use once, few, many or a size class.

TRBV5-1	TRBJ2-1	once	CASSLTGNEQFF
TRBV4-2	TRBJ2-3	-	CASSQAAGADTQYF
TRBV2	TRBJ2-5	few	CASRGVAGSLETQYF
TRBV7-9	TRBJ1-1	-	CASSQPTGGQTEAFF
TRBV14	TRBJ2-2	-	CASSFGGWTGELFF
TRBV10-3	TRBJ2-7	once	CAISGTGTYEQYF
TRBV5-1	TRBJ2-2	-	CASSKGLAGEIVTGELFF
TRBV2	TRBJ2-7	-	CASSDPATSGGGEQYF
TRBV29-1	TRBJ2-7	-	CSVGPAANEQYF
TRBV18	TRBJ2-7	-	CASSPRDSFYEQYF
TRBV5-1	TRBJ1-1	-	CASSVQGVYRDTEAFF
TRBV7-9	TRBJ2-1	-	CASSSTSGLYNEQFF
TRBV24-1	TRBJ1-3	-	CATSDPGTGAGNTIYF
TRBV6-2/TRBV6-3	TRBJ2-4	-	CASSYQGTKNIQYF
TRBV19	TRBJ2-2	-	CASSSSGRRTGELFF
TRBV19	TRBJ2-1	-	CASSMTGGDEQFF
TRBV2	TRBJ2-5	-	CASSRRDRGETQYF
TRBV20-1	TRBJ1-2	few	CSAPSNGYTF
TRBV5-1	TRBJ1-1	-	CASSFSSGTEAFF
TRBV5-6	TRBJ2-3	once	CASSLKREEQYF
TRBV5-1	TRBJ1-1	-	CASSLQGAEAFF
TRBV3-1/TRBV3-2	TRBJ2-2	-	CASSQGRVGTGELFF
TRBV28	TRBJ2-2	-	CASSFLRGTGELFF
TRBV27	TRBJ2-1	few	CASMTPFGVSVRNEQFF
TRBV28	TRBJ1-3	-	CASSLEGPHTIYF
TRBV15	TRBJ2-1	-	CATSRRTSGFFYNEQFF
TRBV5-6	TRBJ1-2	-	CASSLGTGTGGNYGYTF
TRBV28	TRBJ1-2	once	CASSFVGQIPPYGYTF
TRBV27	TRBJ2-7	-	CASSIGGNFYEQYF
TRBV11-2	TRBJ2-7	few	CASSQGAGGPYEQYF
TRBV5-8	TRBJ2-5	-	CASSLARGAETQYF
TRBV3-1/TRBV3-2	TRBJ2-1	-	CASSQDPSGFYNEQFF
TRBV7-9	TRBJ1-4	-	CASSPRGAHDEKLFF
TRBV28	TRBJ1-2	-	CATLVPQGVAYGYTF
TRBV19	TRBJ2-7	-	CASSAGTGVPYEQYF
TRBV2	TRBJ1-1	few	CASSGTGGYSEAFF
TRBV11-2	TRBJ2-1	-	CASSPGTGSYNEQFF
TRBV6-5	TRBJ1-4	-	CASSYSTREKLFF
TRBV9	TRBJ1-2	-	CASSAPTGNNYGYTF
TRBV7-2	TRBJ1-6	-	CASSPGQGISPLHF
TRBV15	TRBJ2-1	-	CATKSGSSYNEQFF
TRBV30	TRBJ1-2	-	CAWSTWYGYTF
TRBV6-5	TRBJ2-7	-	CASREIGGHEQYF
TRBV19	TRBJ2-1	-	CASSVGQGGIWDNEQFF
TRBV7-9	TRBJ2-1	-	CASSPARQVASYNEQFF
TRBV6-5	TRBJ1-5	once	CASSSTLQGIQPQHF
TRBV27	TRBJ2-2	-	CASSLRQMNTGELFF
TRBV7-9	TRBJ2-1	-	CASSRSSSSYNEQFF
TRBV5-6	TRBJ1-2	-	CASSNPGQEFLGYTF
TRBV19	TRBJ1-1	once	CASTGLTEAFF
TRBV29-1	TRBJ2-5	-	CSVETSGSQETQYF
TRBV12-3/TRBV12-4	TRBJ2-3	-	CASREGYTDTQYF
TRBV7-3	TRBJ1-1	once	CASSRDRGQTFF